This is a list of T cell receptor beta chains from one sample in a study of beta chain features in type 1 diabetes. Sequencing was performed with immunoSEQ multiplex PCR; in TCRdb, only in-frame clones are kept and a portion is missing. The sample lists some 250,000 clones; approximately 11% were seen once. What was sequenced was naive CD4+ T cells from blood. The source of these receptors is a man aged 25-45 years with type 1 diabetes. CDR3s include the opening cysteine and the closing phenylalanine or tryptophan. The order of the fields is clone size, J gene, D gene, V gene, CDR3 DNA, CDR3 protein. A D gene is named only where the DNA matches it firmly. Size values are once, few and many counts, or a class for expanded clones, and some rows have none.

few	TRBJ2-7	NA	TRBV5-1	TGCGCCAGCAGCTTGATCAGTTCCAGCTCCTACGAGCAGTACTTC	CASSLISSSSYEQYF
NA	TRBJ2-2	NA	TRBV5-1	TGCGCCAGCAGCTCCGAGCCGGGGACCGGGGAGCTGTTTTTT	CASSSEPGTGELFF
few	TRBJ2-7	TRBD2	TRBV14	TGTGCCAGCAGCCAACGGCGGGGGGATTACGAGCAGTACTTC	CASSQRRGDYEQYF
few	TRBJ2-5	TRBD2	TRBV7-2	TGTGCCAGCAGCTCGGGACTAGCGGGGGGCCAAGAGACCCAGTACTTC	CASSSGLAGGQETQYF
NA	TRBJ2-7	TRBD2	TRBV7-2	TGTGCCAGCAGCTTAGTCCTAGCGGGGAGGAACGAGCAGTACTTC	CASSLVLAGRNEQYF
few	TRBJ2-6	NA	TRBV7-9	TGTGCCAGCAGCTTTGGAGGTGGGGCCAACGTCCTGACTTTC	CASSFGGGANVLTF
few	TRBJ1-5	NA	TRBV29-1	TGCAGCGTTGGTGGGGGACTCGGGCCCCAGCATTTT	CSVGGGLGPQHF
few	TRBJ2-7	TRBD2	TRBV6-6	TGTGCCAGCAGTTACCACCGGGGGGACTACGAGCAGTACTTC	CASSYHRGDYEQYF
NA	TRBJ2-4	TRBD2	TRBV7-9	TGTGCCAGCAGCCCCATGGGGCGGGGGTTAGTAAACATTCAGTACTTC	CASSPMGRGLVNIQYF
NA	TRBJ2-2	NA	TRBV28	TGTGCCAGCAGTTTTCAGAACACCGGGGAGCTGTTTTTT	CASSFQNTGELFF
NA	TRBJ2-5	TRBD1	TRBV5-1	TGCGCCAGCAGCATGGACAGGCAAGAGACCCAGTACTTC	CASSMDRQETQYF
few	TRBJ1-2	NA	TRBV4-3	TGCGCCAGCAGCCAAGATTCGGGGGTTAGTGGCTACACCTTC	CASSQDSGVSGYTF
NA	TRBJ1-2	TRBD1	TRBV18	TGTGCCAGCTCACCAGGGACAGATATCCTGCGGGGCTACACCTTC	CASSPGTDILRGYTF
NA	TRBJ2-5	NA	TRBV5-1	TGCGCCAGCAGCCCGGACTCCTTCCTAGGGAAGACCCAGTACTTC	CASSPDSFLGKTQYF
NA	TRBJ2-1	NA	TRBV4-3	TGCGCCAGCAGCTTAGCGGTCCTCAAGAACAATGAGCAGTTCTTC	CASSLAVLKNNEQFF
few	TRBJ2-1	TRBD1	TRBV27	TGTGCCAGCAGTTTACTTGGGGACAGGGGCCACAATGAGCAGTTCTTC	CASSLLGDRGHNEQFF
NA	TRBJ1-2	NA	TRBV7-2	TGTGCCAGCAGCCCTTCACGTGGCGGGGCTGGCTACACCTTC	CASSPSRGGAGYTF